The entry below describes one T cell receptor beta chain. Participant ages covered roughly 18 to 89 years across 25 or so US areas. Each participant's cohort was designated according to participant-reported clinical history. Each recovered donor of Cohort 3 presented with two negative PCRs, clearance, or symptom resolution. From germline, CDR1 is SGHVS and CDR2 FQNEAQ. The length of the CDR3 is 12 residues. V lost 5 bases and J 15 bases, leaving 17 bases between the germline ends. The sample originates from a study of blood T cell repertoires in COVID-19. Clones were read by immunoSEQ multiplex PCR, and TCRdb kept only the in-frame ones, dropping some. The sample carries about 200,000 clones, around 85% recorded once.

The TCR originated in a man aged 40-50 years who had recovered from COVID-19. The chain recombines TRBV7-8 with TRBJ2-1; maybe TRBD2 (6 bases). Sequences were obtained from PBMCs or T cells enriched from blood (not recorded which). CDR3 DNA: TGTGCCAGCAGCCCAGTCGGGACTTCTCTGTTCTTC. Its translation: CASSPVGTSLFF.